Each of the 13 T cell receptor beta chains below was sequenced from the same sample in a study of T cell clonality in common variable immunodeficiency. Clones were read by immunoSEQ multiplex PCR, and TCRdb kept only the in-frame ones, dropping some. The sample was found to contain fewer than 70,000 clones, and every one recurs. The sample taken for sequencing was peripheral blood mononuclear cells. The receptor set was obtained from a person aged 18 to 70 in good health.

In its sample, this clone was seen many times. The observed sequence ends 3 residues before the CDR3 terminus, with the missing tail filled in from the germline J gene. V and J are TRBV5-4 and TRBJ2-5; possibly TRBD2 for D (6 bases). The germline V gene encodes CDR1 SGHNT and CDR2 YYREEE (reference sequence). The CDR3 spans 15 residues. Trimming cost V 3 bases and J 2 bases, with 14 bases left between them. Partial CDR3 DNA: TGTGCCAGCAGCTGGAGGGGCCCCGGGCAAGAGACC. It codes for CASSWRGPGQET. The entire CDR3 sequence reads CASSWRGPGQETQYF.

There are many counts of this clone. The CDR3 end is not reached by the read, which stops 3 residues before it; the germline J gene fills it in. The V call is TRBV20-1, the J call TRBJ1-6, with a weak D call TRBD1 (6 bases). The length of the CDR3 is 14 residues. CDR1 and CDR2 (germline): DFQATT, SNEGSKA (reference sequence). The germline V and J ends were trimmed by 5 bases and 8 bases, with 16 bases remaining between them. The CDR3 here is CSAGPTGRDSPLHF. CDR3 bases read: TGCAGTGCTGGACCTACAGGGAGGGATTCACCC.

This clone has ten or more counts. The sequence runs out 3 residues before the end of the CDR3; the remainder is reconstructed from the germline J gene. The chain links TRBV19 to TRBJ1-2; 7 nucleotides agree with TRBD1. The V gene end was trimmed by 5 bases and the J gene end by 4 bases; junction bases not matched to a gene: 10. This CDR3 has 15 amino acids. Germline V gives CDR1 LNHDA, CDR2 SQIVND (reference sequence). The CDR3 is CASSQGDGGLYGYTF. The sequenced CDR3 bases are TGTGCCAGTAGTCAGGGGGACGGAGGGCTCTATGGC.

On this clone itself: The CDR3 extends 3 residues past the end of the read, so its final part is completed from the germline J gene. The V gene is TRBV5-1, the J gene TRBJ2-7; D is undetermined. The germline gives CDR1 SGHRS, CDR2 YFSETQ. Between the trimmed V and J ends, which lost 0 bases and 2 bases, there was a span of 9 bases. The CDR3 contains 14 residues. CDR3 bases read: TGCGCCAGCAGCTTGGGAGCGCCTGCCTACGAG. Protein product: CASSLGAPAYE. From start to end, the CDR3 is CASSLGAPAYEQYF.

This clone was counted at least ten times. The CDR3 end falls 3 residues outside the read, so it is completed with the germline J gene. The chain links TRBV2 to TRBJ2-1; D is ambiguous. The germline V gene encodes CDR1 SNHLY and CDR2 FYNNEI. Deletions cut 6 bases from V and 5 bases from J, with 8 bases between. The CDR3 consists of 12 residues. The part of the CDR3 DNA that was read is TGTGCCAGCAGCTACGGTAACAATGAG. Encoded protein: CASSYGNNE. The CDR3 in full is CASSYGNNEQFF.

This clone was observed many times. Read coverage stops 3 residues before the CDR3 terminus; the germline J gene supplies the remainder. The V and J genes are TRBV20-1 and TRBJ2-3; perhaps TRBD2 as D (5 bases). Germline CDR1 DFQATT, CDR2 SNEGSKA (reference sequence). V gave up 3 bases and J gave up 2 bases, with 15 bases separating them. This CDR3 has 15 residues. The CDR3 bases that were read are TGCAGTGCTAGTTACTCTACTAGTGCCACAGATACG. Translated, it gives CSASYSTSATDT. The whole CDR3 protein reads CSASYSTSATDTQYF.

This clone was seen ten or more times. The sequenced part of the CDR3 DNA is TGTGCCAGCTCACAGTCCAGCTCCTACAATGAG. Translating it yields CASSQSSSYNE. The whole CDR3 region reads CASSQSSSYNEQFF. This rearrangement joins TRBV18 to TRBJ2-1; D not certain. The sequence runs out 3 residues before the end of the CDR3; the remainder is reconstructed from the germline J gene. Trimming left V 4 bases short and J 0 bases short, with 7 bases between. There are 14 residues in the CDR3. From germline, CDR1 is KGHSH and CDR2 LQKENI.

This clone has at least ten counts. The read stops 3 residues short of the end of the CDR3; the missing end is completed from the germline J gene. This chain connects TRBV6-2 or TRBV6-3 to TRBJ2-5, with a possible D match to TRBD2 (6 bases). Germline CDR1 MNHEY, CDR2 SVGEGT. CDR3 length: 14 residues. V was clipped by 5 bases and J by 1 base, with 11 bases between them. CDR3: CASSQSSAQETQYF. The sequenced part of the CDR3 DNA is TGTGCCAGCAGTCAGTCTAGCGCCCAAGAGACC.

This clone has a count of ten or more. The read finishes 3 residues shy of the CDR3 end, and the germline J gene is used to complete it. This chain joins TRBV5-5 and TRBJ2-4; 12 nucleotides align to TRBD1. Trimming removed 4 bases from V and 6 bases from J; junction bases left unmatched: 2. Germline CDR1 is SGHKS and CDR2 is YYEKEE (reference sequence). The CDR3 loop spans 14 amino acids. The CDR3 sequence: CASSRGQGANIQYF. The sequenced CDR3 bases are TGTGCCAGCAGCCGGGGACAGGGGGCAAACATT.

This clone occurred many times. The CDR3 loop reads CASSSDSYSNQPQHF. CDR3 DNA (partial): TGTGCCAGCAGCTCGGACAGCTATAGCAATCAGCCC. The chain links TRBV7-6 to TRBJ1-5; a possible D gene is TRBD1 (6 bases). Read data end 3 residues before the CDR3 end; the end is taken from the germline J gene. The germline V gene encodes CDR1 SGHVS and CDR2 FNYEAQ. V was shortened by 4 bases and J by 0 bases, with 10 bases between the two germline ends. The CDR3 has 15 residues.

This clone came up many times. The junction shows a germline mismatch at one end, possibly a read error. The read comes to an end 3 residues before the CDR3 does, leaving the germline J gene to fill in the end. The chain is built from TRBV4-2 and TRBJ2-7, with 11 bases fitting TRBD2. In germline, CDR1 is LGHNA, CDR2 YNFKEQ. This CDR3 contains 15 residues. CDR3 residues: CASSSGTSGPYEQYF. The sequenced CDR3 bases are TGCGCCAGCAGCTCGGGGACTAGCGGACCCTACGAG.

This clone was seen repeatedly, ten times or more. Read data end 3 residues before the CDR3 end; the end is taken from the germline J gene. The rearrangement uses TRBV6-2 or TRBV6-3 and TRBJ2-5; possible D gene TRBD1, 7 bases. The V end was cut by 3 bases, the J end by 5 bases, with 16 bases between. CDR3 length: 15 amino acids. Germline V gene sequence: CDR1 MNHEY, CDR2 SVGEGT. CDR3 sequence: CASSYWQGGAETQYF. The sequenced part of the CDR3 DNA is TGTGCCAGCAGTTATTGGCAGGGGGGTGCGGAGACC.

This clone was recorded many times. The observed sequence ends 3 residues before the CDR3 terminus, with the missing tail filled in from the germline J gene. The V gene is TRBV7-9, the J gene TRBJ2-2, with D tentatively TRBD1 (6 bases). Trimming shortened V by 6 bases and J by 0 bases, and 11 bases separated the two germline ends. The CDR3 is 15 amino acids. CDR1 and CDR2 (germline): SEHNR, FQNEAQ (reference sequence). The covered CDR3 bases are TGTGCCAGCAGACGGACAGAAACGAACACCGGGGAG. Its protein product is CASRRTETNTGE. The CDR3 in full is CASRRTETNTGELFF.